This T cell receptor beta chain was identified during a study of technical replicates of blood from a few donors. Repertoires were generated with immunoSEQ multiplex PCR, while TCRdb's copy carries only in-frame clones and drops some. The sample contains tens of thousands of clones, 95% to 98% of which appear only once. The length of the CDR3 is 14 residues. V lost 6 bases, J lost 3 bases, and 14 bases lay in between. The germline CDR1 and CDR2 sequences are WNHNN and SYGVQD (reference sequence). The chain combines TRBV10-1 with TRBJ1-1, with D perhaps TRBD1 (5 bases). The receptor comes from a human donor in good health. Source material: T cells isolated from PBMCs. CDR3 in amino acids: CASSKGDSHTEAFF. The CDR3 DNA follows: TGCGCCAGCAGCAAAGGGGACTCTCACACTGAAGCTTTCTTT.